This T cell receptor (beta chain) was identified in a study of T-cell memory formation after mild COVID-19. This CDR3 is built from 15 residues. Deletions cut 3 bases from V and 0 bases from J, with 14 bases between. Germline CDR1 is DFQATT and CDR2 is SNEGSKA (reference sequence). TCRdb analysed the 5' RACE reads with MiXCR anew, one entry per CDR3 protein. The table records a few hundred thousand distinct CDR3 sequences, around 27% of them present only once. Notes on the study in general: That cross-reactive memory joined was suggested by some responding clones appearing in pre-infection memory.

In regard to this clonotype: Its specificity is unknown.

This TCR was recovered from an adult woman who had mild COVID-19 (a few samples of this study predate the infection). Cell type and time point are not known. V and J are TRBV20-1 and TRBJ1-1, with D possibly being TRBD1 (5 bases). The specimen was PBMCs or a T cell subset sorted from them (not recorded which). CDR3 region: CSASTRTSLNTEAFF. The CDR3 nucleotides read TGCAGTGCTAGTACCAGGACATCTCTGAACACTGAAGCTTTCTTT.